Presented here are 23 T cell receptor beta chains from one specimen sequenced in a study of cytomegalovirus exposure and HLA in healthy donors. The PCR made use of 60 Vbeta and 13 Jbeta primers. This table comes from immunoSEQ multiplex PCR, and its TCRdb copy is limited to in-frame clones, with some not included. The sample yields roughly 150,000 clones, approximately 79% seen once. The sequenced material came from PBMCs. All receptors derive from a woman aged 25 to 39 in good health and CMV-seronegative.

V usage is TRBV18 and J usage is TRBJ2-3; 9 bases match TRBD1. Losses at the gene ends were 1 base for V and 0 bases for J; bases not matched to a gene: 2. Germline CDR1 reads KGHSH; CDR2 reads LQKENI. This CDR3 contains 16 residues. The CDR3 DNA is TGTGCCAGCTCACCACGAACAGGGGGCAGCACAGATACGCAGTATTTT. Translating it yields CASSPRTGGSTDTQYF.

This chain connects TRBV7-9 to TRBJ1-2; D perhaps matches TRBD1 (6 bases). V was clipped by 1 base and J by 2 bases, with 8 bases between them. The CDR3 sequence is 14 residues long. Germline assignment: CDR1 SEHNR and CDR2 FQNEAQ (reference sequence). The CDR3 DNA sequence: TGTGCCAGCAGCTTAGGGGGGCAAAACTATGGCTACACCTTC. Amino acid sequence: CASSLGGQNYGYTF.

The DNA of the CDR3 is TGTGCCGACAGACGGTGGGAGACCCAGTACTTC. Its translation is CADRRWETQYF. The genes are TRBV2 and TRBJ2-5, with D possibly matching TRBD1 (5 bases). The germline V gene has CDR1 SNHLY and CDR2 FYNNEI. This CDR3 is 11 amino acids long. Trimming removed 11 bases from V and 5 bases from J, with 12 bases in between.

To note about this clone: The identical CDR3 is also encoded by other nucleotide sequences in the sample. This chain joins TRBV29-1 and TRBJ2-3; 11 positions agree with TRBD2. This CDR3 is 14 amino acids long. Germline assignment: CDR1 SQVTM and CDR2 ANQGSEA. V dropped 6 bases and J dropped 2; count of bases not matched to a gene: 4. The CDR3 DNA follows: TGCAGCGTGCTACTAGCGGGGGACACAGATACGCAGTATTTT. Protein sequence: CSVLLAGDTDTQYF.

A few counts support this clone. The genes are TRBV5-5 and TRBJ1-1; 7 bases align to TRBD1. CDR3 length: 16 amino acids. Germline V gene lookup returns CDR1 SGHKS and CDR2 YYEKEE (reference sequence). V lost 3 bases, J lost 2 bases, and 10 bases stayed unmatched. Here the CDR3 DNA reads TGTGCCAGCAGCTCTGGACAGGCCCCTCTTAACACTGAAGCTTTCTTT. This codes for CASSSGQAPLNTEAFF. The complete variable domain, with remaining parts taken from reference TRBV5-5 and TRBJ1-1, reads DAGVTQSPTHLIKTRGQQVTLRCSPISGHKSVSWYQQVLGQGPQFIFQYYEKEERGRGNFPDRFSARQFPNYSSELNVNALLLGDSALYLCASSSGQAPLNTEAFFGQGTRLTVV.

V gene TRBV19 combines with J gene TRBJ2-7; 8 bases are a match to TRBD2. Per germline, CDR1 LNHDA and CDR2 SQIVND (reference sequence). The CDR3 runs to 14 residues. V dropped 7 bases and J dropped 0; count of bases not matched to a gene: 5. The CDR3 reads CASKRGGGSYEQYF. As DNA, the CDR3 is TGTGCCAGTAAACGGGGGGGCGGCTCCTACGAGCAGTACTTC. The full variable domain, with the rest looked up from reference TRBV19 and TRBJ2-7, is DGGITQSPKYLFRKEGQNVTLSCEQNLNHDAMYWYRQDPGQGLRLIYYSQIVNDFQKGDIAEGYSVSREKKESFPLTVTSAQKNPTAFYLCASKRGGGSYEQYFGPGTRLTVT.

The gene calls are TRBV11-1 and TRBJ2-1, with 9 bases fitting TRBD1. The CDR3 has 18 amino acids. Germline V CDR1 and CDR2: SGHAT, FQDESV (reference sequence). Unmatched junction bases numbered 8, after V lost 2 bases and J lost 0 bases. CDR3 in amino acids: CASSLLTGGDLSYNEQFF. In DNA form, the CDR3 reads TGTGCCAGCAGCTTACTGACAGGGGGAGATCTCTCCTACAATGAGCAGTTCTTC. The full variable domain, rest sourced from reference TRBV11-1 and TRBJ2-1, is EAEVAQSPRYKITEKSQAVAFWCDPISGHATLYWYRQILGQGPELLVQFQDESVVDDSQLPKDRFSAERLKGVDSTLKIQPAELGDSAMYLCASSLLTGGDLSYNEQFFGPGTRLTVL.

The rearrangement links TRBV30 to TRBJ1-4; D not resolved. The V end was cut by 0 bases, the J end by 4 bases, with 9 bases between. The CDR3 totals 14 residues. Per the germline V gene, CDR1 is GTSNPN and CDR2 is SVGIG (reference sequence). CDR3 region: CAWSVWRDNEKLFF. The CDR3 nucleotides are TGTGCCTGGAGTGTATGGAGAGATAATGAAAAACTGTTTTTT.

The CDR3 region has the DNA TGTGCCAGCAGCTTAGGCGGGACCGATCTTGAAGCTTTCTTT. Translated, it gives CASSLGGTDLEAFF. This chain uses TRBV7-8 with TRBJ1-1; D may be TRBD1 (5 bases). CDR3 length: 14 amino acids. Germline CDR1 reads SGHVS; CDR2 reads FQNEAQ. V lost 1 base and J lost 7, with 13 bases in between.

The V gene is TRBV30, the J gene TRBJ2-1; maybe TRBD1 (6 bases). V was pared by 2 bases and J by 4 bases, with 12 bases between. Germline V gene data show CDR1 as GTSNPN and CDR2 as SVGIG (reference sequence). This CDR3 is built from 14 residues. This CDR3 reads CAWSPGTSYNEQFF. The CDR3 region has the DNA TGTGCCTGGAGTCCCGGGACATCTTACAATGAGCAGTTCTTC. Supplemented by reference TRBV30 and TRBJ2-1, the full variable domain reads SQTIHQWPATLVQPVGSPLSLECTVEGTSNPNLYWYRQAAGRGLQLLFYSVGIGQISSEVPQNLSASRPQDRQFILSSKKLLLSDSGFYLCAWSPGTSYNEQFFGPGTRLTVL.

Only one count was recorded for this clone. This chain connects TRBV5-1 to TRBJ2-1; 7 bases are shared with TRBD1. CDR1 is SGHRS, CDR2 YFSETQ, per germline. V gave up 4 bases and J gave up 5 bases; unmatched junction bases: 12. This CDR3 is 16 amino acids long. CDR3 loop: CASSHRSRDSNNEQFF. The DNA of the CDR3 is TGCGCCAGCAGCCACCGTTCCCGGGACAGTAACAATGAGCAGTTCTTC.

This clone was seen a handful of times. The chain joins TRBV5-6 to TRBJ2-5; TRBD2 agrees at 10 bases. CDR3 length: 15 residues. Trimming at V came to 1 base and at J to 2 bases, leaving 2 bases not matched to a gene. The germline CDR1 and CDR2 sequences are SGHDT and YYEEEE. CDR3 residues: CASSLTSGVQETQYF. CDR3 sequence (DNA): TGTGCCAGCAGCTTGACTAGCGGGGTTCAAGAGACCCAGTACTTC.

The V call is TRBV6-6, the J call TRBJ1-6; D unclear. Per germline, CDR1 MNHNY and CDR2 SVGAGI (reference sequence). The V end lost 6 bases, the J end lost 5 bases, and 11 bases lay between the germline ends. The CDR3 totals 14 residues. The CDR3 reads CASRPASDNSPLHF. CDR3 coding DNA: TGTGCCAGCAGGCCGGCAAGCGATAATTCACCCCTCCACTTT.

V is TRBV7-3 and J is TRBJ1-1; TRBD1 matches at 11 bases. V shed 6 bases, J shed 5 bases, and the junction held 8 bases outside the gene matches. CDR1 is SGHTA, CDR2 FQGTGA, per germline. This CDR3 region has 15 residues. Here the CDR3 DNA reads TGTGCCAGCAGGTCCGGACAGGGGGCGCGTACTGAAGCTTTCTTT. Translation gives CASRSGQGARTEAFF.

The V call is TRBV2, the J call TRBJ2-7; possibly TRBD1 for D (6 bases). Looked up from germline, CDR1 is SNHLY and CDR2 is FYNNEI. Trimming removed 8 bases at V and 1 base at J, with 15 bases between. This CDR3 has 14 amino acids. Here the CDR3 DNA reads TGTGCCAGCTCTAGGACAGAAGGTTCCTACGAGCAGTACTTC. The encoded protein is CASSRTEGSYEQYF.

The chain couples TRBV14 to TRBJ2-1; perhaps TRBD1 as D (5 bases). Germline CDR1 is SGHDN and CDR2 is FVKESK. This CDR3 region has 16 residues. V lost 3 bases and J lost 0, with 12 bases in between. CDR3 residues: CASSHGVRGSYNEQFF. The CDR3 nucleotides are TGTGCCAGCAGCCATGGGGTTAGGGGCTCCTACAATGAGCAGTTCTTC.

The V and J genes are TRBV18 and TRBJ2-2; 7 nucleotides match TRBD1. Germline CDR1 is KGHSH and CDR2 is LQKENI. V gave up 2 bases and J gave up 2 bases; unmatched junction bases: 11. The CDR3 runs 18 residues. The CDR3 spells CASSPGSSTGSNTGELFF. For the CDR3, the DNA is TGTGCCAGCTCACCAGGATCTTCGACAGGGTCCAACACCGGGGAGCTGTTTTTT.

The V gene is TRBV11-2, the J gene TRBJ2-7; 12 positions match TRBD2. Germline V gene lookup returns CDR1 SGHAT and CDR2 FQNNGV. Trimming removed 1 base from V and 5 bases from J; junction bases left unmatched: 3. CDR3 size: 15 residues. The CDR3 spells CASSLGLAGVHEQYF. CDR3 coding DNA: TGTGCCAGCAGCTTAGGACTAGCGGGGGTCCACGAGCAGTACTTC. Drawing the rest from reference TRBV11-2 and TRBJ2-7, the complete variable domain is EAGVAQSPRYKIIEKRQSVAFWCNPISGHATLYWYQQILGQGPKLLIQFQNNGVVDDSQLPKDRFSAERLKGVDSTLKIQPAKLEDSAVYLCASSLGLAGVHEQYFGPGTRLTVT.

This clone appeared a single time. The J gene is TRBJ1-2, the V gene TRBV5-4; 10 bases fit TRBD1. The J segment lost 4 bases and the V segment lost 10 bases, leaving 16 bases of the junction unmatched. The CDR3 is 16 residues long. The V gene's germline CDR1 is SGHNT and CDR2 YYREEE (reference sequence). CDR3 DNA sequence: TGTGCCGCAGCTTCAGGGGACAGGGGATTCTCCTATGGCTACACCTTC. It encodes CAAASGDRGFSYGYTF.

The rearrangement uses TRBV6-4 and TRBJ1-1; TRBD1 matches 8 bases. There are 14 residues in the CDR3. The V and J ends lost 5 bases and 1 base, in that order; junction bases with no gene match: 3. From germline, CDR1 is MRHNA and CDR2 SNTAGT. Written as DNA, the CDR3 is TGTGCCAGCAGTCACGGACAGGGGAACACTGAAGCTTTCTTT. Its protein product is CASSHGQGNTEAFF.

This clone is a singleton in its sample. The gene calls are TRBV23-1 and TRBJ2-2, with D possibly matching TRBD1 (6 bases). TRBV23-1 falls under the ORF class, with uncertain function. V was clipped by 5 bases and J by 8 bases, with 18 bases between them. The CDR3 runs 15 residues. As DNA, the CDR3 is TGCGCCAGCAGTACCCCCTGGACAGCGAGTGGGGAGCTGTTTTTT. This encodes CASSTPWTASGELFF.

The chain employs TRBV7-9 and TRBJ1-3; D is uncertain. The germline V and J ends were trimmed by 5 bases and 0 bases, with 11 bases remaining between them. This CDR3 region has 15 residues. Germline CDR1 SEHNR, CDR2 FQNEAQ (reference sequence). This chain's CDR3 is CASSPSRVSGNTIYF. Here the CDR3 DNA reads TGTGCCAGCAGCCCGAGTCGAGTCTCTGGAAACACCATATATTTT.

This chain's CDR3 is CASSLVGGMVGGYTF. For the CDR3, the DNA is TGCGCCAGCAGCTTGGTAGGAGGGATGGTCGGTGGCTACACCTTC. V and J are TRBV5-1 and TRBJ1-2; D is undetermined. Trimming removed 0 bases from V and 7 bases from J, with 16 bases in between. CDR3 size: 15 residues. CDR1 SGHRS and CDR2 YFSETQ come from the germline V gene.